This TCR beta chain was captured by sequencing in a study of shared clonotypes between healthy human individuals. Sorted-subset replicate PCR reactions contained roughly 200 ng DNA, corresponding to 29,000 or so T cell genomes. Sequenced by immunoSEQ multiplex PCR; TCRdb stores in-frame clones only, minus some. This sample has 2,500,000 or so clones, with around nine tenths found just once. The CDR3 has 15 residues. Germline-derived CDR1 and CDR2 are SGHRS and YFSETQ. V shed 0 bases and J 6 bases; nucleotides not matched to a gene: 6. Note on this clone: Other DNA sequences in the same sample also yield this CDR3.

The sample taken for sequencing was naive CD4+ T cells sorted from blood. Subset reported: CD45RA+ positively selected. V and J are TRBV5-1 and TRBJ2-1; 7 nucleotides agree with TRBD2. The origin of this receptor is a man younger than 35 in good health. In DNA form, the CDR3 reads TGCGCCAGCAGCTTGGTGGCGGGAGAGGGCAATGAGCAGTTCTTC. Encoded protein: CASSLVAGEGNEQFF.